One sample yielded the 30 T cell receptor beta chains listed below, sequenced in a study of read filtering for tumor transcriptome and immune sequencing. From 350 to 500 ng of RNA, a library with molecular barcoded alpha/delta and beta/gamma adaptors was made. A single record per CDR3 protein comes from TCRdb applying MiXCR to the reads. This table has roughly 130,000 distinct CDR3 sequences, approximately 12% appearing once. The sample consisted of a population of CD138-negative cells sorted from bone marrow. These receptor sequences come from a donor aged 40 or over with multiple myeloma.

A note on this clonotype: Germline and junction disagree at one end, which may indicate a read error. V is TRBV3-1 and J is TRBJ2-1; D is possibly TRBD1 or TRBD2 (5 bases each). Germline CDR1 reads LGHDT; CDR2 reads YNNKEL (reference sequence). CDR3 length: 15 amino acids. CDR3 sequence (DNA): TGTGCCAGCAGCCAAACTAGGGGCTCCTACAGTGAGCGGTTCTTC. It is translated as CASSQTRGSYSERFF.

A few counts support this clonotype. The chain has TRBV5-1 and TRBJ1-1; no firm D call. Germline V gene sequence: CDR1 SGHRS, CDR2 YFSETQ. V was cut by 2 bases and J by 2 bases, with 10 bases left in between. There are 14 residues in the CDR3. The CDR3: CASSFVLDNTEAFF. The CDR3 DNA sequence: TGCGCCAGCAGCTTCGTTCTTGATAACACTGAAGCTTTCTTT.

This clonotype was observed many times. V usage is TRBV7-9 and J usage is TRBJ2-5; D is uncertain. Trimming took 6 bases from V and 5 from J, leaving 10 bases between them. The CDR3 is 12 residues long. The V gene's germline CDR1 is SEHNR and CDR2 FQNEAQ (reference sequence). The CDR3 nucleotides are TGTGCCAGCAGTAAAATCGGGGAGACCCAGTACTTC. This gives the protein CASSKIGETQYF.

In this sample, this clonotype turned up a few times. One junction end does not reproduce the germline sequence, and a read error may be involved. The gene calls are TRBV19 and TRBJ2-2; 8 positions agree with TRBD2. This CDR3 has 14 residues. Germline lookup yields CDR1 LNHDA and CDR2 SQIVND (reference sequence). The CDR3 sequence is CASRIAGSPGELFF. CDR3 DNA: TGTGCCAGTAGGATAGCGGGAAGCCCCGGGGAGCTGTTTTTT.

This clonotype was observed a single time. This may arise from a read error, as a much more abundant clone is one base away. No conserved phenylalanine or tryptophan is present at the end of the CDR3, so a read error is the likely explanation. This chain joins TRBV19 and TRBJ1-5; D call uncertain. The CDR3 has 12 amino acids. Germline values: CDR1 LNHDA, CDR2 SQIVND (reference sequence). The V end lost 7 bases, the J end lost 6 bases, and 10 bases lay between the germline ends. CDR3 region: CASTRDGQPQHS. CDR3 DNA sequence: TGTGCCAGTACTCGAGACGGTCAGCCCCAGCATTCT.

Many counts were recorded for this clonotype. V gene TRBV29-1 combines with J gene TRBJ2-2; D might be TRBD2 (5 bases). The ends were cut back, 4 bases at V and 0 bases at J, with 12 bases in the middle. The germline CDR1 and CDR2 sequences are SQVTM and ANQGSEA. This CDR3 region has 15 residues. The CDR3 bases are TGCAGCGTTGTCTCCGGGGTCGCGAACACCGGGGAGCTGTTTTTT. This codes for CSVVSGVANTGELFF.

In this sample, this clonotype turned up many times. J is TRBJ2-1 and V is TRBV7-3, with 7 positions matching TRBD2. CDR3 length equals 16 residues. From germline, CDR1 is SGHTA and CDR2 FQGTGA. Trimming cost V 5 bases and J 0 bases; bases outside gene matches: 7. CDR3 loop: CASSRLGLDSYNEQFF. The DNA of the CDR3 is TGTGCCAGCAGCCGCTTAGGACTAGACTCCTACAATGAGCAGTTCTTC. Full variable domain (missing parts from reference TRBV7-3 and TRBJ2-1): GAGVSQTPSNKVTEKGKYVELRCDPISGHTALYWYRQSLGQGPEFLIYFQGTGAADDSGLPNDRFFAVRPEGSVSTLKIQRTERGDSAVYLCASSRLGLDSYNEQFFGPGTRLTVL.

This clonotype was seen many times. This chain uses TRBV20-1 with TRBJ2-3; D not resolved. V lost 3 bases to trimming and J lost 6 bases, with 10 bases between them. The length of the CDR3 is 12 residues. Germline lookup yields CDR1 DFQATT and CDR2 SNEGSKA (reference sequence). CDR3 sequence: CSARVSSDTQYF. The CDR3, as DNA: TGCAGTGCTAGGGTTAGCTCCGATACGCAGTATTTT.

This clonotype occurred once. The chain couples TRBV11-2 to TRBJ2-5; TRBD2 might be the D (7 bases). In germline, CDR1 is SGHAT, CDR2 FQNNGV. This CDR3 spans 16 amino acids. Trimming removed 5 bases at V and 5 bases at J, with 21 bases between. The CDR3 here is CASSPNWAGAAETQYF. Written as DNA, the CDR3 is TGTGCCAGCAGCCCGAATTGGGCGGGGGCCGCCGAGACCCAGTACTTC.

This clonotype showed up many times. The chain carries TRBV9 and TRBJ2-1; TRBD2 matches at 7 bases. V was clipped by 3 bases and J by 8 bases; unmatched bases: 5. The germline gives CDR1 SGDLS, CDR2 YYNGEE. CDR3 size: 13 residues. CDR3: CASSGLAGDEQFF. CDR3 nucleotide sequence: TGTGCCAGCAGCGGACTAGCCGGCGATGAGCAGTTCTTC.

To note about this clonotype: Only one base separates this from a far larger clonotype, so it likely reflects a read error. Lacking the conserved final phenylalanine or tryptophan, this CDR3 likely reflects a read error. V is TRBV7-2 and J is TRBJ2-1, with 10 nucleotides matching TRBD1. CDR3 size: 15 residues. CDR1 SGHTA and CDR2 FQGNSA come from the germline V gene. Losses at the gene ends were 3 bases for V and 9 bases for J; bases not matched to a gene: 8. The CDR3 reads CASSFRDRGVGEQFS. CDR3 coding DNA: TGTGCCAGCAGCTTCCGGGACAGGGGCGTCGGTGAGCAGTTCTCC.

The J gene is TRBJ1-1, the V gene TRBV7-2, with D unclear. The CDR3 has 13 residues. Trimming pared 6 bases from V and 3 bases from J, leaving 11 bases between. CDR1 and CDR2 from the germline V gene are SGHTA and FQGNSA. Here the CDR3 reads CASSPGSYTEAFF. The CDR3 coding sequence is TGTGCCAGCAGTCCGGGTTCTTACACTGAAGCTTTCTTT.

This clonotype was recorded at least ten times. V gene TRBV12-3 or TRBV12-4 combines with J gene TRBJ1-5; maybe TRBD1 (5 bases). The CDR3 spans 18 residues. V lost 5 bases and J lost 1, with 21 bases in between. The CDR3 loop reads CASSRDRDPSGSNQPQHF. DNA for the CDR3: TGTGCCAGCAGTAGAGACCGGGACCCTAGCGGGAGCAATCAGCCCCAGCATTTT.

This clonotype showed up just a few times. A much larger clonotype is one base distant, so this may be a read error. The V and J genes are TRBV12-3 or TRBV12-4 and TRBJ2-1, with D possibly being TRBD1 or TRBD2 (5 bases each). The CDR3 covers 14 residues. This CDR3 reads CASSALGRDNGQFF. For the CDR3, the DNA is TGTGCCAGCAGTGCCTTGGGACGTGACAATGGGCAGTTCTTC.

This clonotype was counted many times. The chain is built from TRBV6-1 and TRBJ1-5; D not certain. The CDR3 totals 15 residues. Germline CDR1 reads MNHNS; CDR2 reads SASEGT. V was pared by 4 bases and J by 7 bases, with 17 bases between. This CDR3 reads CASSARGGSGQPQHF. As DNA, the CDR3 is TGTGCCAGCAGTGCCCGTGGAGGCTCGGGACAGCCCCAGCATTTT.

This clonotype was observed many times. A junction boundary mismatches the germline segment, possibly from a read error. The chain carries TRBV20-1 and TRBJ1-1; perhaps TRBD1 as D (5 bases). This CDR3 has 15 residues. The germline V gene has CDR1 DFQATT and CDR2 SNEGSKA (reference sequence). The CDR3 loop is CSASRGGGANAEAFF. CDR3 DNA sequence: TGCAGTGCTAGTCGGGGGGGAGGAGCGAACGCTGAAGCTTTCTTT.

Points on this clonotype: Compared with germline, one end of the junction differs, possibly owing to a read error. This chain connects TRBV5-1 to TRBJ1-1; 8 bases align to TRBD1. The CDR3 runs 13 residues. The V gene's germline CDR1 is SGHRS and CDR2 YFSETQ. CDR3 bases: TGCGCCAACAGCCGCACAGGGGGAACTGAAGCTTTCTTT. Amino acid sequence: CANSRTGGTEAFF.

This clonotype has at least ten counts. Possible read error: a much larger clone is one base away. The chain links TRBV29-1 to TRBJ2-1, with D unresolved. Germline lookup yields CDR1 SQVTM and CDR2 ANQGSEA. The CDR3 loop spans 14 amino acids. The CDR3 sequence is CSVEYLITYDEQFF. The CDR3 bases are TGCAGCGTTGAGTACCTAATTACCTACGATGAGCAGTTCTTC.

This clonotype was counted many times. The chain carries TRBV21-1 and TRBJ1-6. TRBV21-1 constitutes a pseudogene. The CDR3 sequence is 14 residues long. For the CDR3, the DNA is TGTGCCAGCAGCAGAACCTGGTCGGATTCACCCCTCCACTTT. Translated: CASSRTWSDSPLHF.

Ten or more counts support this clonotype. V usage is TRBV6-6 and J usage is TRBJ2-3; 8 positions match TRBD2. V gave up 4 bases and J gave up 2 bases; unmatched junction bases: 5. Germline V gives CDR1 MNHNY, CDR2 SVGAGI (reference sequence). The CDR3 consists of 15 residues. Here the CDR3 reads CASSSTSGYTDTQYF. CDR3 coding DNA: TGTGCCAGCAGTTCAACTAGCGGTTACACAGATACGCAGTATTTT.

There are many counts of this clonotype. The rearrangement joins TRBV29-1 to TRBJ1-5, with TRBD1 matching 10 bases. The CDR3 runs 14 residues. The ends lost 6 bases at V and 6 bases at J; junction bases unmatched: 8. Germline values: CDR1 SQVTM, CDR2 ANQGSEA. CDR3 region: CSVGTGDVSQPQHF. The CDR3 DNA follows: TGCAGCGTAGGGACAGGGGACGTTAGTCAGCCCCAGCATTTT.

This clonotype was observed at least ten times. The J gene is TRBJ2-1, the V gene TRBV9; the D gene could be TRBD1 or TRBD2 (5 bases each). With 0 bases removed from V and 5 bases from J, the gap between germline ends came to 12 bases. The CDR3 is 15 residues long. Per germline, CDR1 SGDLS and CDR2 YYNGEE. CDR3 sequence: CASSVASPGHNEQFF. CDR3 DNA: TGTGCCAGCAGCGTAGCTTCGCCGGGACACAATGAGCAGTTCTTC.

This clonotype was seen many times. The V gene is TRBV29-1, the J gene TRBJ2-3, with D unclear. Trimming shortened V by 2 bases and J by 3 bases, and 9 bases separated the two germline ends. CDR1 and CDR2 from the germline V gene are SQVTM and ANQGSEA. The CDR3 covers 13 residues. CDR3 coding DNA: TGCAGCGTTGAAATATTCGGGACAGATACGCAGTATTTT. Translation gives CSVEIFGTDTQYF.

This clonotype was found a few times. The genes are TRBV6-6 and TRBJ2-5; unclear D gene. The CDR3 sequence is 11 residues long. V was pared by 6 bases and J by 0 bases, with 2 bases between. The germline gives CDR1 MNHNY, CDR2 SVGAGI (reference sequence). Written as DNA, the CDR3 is TGTGCCAGCAGAGACCAAGAGACCCAGTACTTC. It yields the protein CASRDQETQYF.

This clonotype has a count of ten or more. The CDR3 region is CASSIAGQGHEQYF. Written as DNA, the CDR3 is TGTGCCAGTAGTATAGCCGGACAGGGGCACGAGCAGTACTTC. This chain joins TRBV19 and TRBJ2-7; the match to TRBD1 covers 9 bases. J was trimmed by 5 bases and V by 1 base; bases with no gene match: 3. Germline lookup yields CDR1 LNHDA and CDR2 SQIVND (reference sequence). The CDR3 extends over 14 amino acids.

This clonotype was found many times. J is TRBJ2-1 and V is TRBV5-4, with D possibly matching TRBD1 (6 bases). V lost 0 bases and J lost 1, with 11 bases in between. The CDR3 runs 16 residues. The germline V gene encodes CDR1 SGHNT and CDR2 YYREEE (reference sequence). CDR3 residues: CASSLAGAGSYNEQFF. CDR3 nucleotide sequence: TGTGCCAGCAGCTTGGCAGGGGCCGGATCCTACAATGAGCAGTTCTTC.

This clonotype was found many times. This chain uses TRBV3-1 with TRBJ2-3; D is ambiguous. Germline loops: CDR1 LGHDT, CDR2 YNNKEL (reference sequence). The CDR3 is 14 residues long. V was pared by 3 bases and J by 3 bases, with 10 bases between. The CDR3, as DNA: TGTGCCAGCAGCCAGGCCGACTGGACAGATACGCAGTATTTT. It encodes CASSQADWTDTQYF.

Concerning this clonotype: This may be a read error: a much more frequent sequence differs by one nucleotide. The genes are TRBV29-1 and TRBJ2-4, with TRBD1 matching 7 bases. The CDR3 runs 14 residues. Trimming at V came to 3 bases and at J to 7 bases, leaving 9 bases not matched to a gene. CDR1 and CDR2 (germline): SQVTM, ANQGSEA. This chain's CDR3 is CSVEEARGINIQYF. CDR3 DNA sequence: TGCAGCGTTGAGGAGGCCAGGGGGATTAACATTCAGTACTTC.

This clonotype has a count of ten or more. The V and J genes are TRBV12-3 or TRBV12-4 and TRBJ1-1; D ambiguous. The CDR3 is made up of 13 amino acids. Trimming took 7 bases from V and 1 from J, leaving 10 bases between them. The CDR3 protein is CASTSNRNTEAFF. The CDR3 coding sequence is TGTGCCAGCACCTCCAACAGGAACACTGAAGCTTTCTTT.

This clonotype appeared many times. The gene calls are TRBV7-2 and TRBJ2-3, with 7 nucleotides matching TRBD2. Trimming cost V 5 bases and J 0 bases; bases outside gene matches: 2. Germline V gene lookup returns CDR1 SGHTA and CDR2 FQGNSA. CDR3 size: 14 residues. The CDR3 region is CASSGDYSTDTQYF. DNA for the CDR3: TGTGCCAGCAGCGGGGACTACAGCACAGATACGCAGTATTTT.